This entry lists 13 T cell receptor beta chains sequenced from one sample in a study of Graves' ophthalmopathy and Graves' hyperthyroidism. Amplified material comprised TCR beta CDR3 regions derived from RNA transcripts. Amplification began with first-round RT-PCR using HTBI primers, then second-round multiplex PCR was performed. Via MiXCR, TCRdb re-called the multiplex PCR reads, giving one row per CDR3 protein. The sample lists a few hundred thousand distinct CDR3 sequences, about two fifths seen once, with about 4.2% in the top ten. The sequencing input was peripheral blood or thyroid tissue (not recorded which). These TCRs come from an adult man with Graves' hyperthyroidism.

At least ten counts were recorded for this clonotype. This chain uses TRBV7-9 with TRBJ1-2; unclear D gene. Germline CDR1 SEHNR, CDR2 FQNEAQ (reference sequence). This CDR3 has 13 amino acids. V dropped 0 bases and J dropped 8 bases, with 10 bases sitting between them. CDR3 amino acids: CASSLAGGRGYTF. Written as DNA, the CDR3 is TGTGCCAGCAGCTTAGCCGGCGGTAGAGGCTACACCTTC.

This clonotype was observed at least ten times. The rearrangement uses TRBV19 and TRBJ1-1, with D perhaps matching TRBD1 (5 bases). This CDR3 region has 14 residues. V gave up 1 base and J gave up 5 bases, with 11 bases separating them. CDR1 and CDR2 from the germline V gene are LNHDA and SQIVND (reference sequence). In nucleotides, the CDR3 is TGTGCCAGTAGTATAGTAGGGGAAAGGACTGAAGCTTTCTTT. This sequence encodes CASSIVGERTEAFF.

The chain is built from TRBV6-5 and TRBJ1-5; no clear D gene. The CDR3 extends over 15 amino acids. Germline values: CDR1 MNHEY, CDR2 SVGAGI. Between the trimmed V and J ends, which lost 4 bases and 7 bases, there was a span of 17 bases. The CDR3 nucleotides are TGTGCCAGCAGTTTATCGTCCGGGAGGAAACAGCCCCAGCATTTT. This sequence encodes CASSLSSGRKQPQHF.

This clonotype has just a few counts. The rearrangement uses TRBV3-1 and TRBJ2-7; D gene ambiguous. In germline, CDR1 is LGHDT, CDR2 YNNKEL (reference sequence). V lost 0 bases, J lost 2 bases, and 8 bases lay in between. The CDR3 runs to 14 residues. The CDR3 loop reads CASSQDSGPYEQYF. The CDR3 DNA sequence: TGTGCCAGCAGCCAAGACTCCGGACCCTACGAGCAGTACTTC.

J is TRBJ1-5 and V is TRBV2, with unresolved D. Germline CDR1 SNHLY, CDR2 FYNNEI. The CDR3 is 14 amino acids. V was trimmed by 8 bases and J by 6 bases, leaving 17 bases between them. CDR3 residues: CASVELGEGQPQHF. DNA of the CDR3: TGTGCCAGCGTTGAGCTTGGGGAGGGTCAGCCCCAGCATTTT.

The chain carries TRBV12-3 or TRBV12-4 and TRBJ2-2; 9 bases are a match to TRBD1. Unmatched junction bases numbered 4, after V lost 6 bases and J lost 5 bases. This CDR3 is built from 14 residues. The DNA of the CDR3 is TGTGCCAGCAGGGGGACAGGGCTAACCGGGGAGCTGTTTTTT. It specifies CASRGTGLTGELFF.

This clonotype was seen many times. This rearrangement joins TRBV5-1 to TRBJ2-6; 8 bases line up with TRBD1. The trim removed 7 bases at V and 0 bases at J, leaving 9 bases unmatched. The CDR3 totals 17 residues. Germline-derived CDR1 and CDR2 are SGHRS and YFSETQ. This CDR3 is CASRQGNPNSGANVLTF. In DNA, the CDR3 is TGCGCCAGCCGACAGGGGAACCCTAACTCTGGGGCCAACGTCCTGACTTTC.

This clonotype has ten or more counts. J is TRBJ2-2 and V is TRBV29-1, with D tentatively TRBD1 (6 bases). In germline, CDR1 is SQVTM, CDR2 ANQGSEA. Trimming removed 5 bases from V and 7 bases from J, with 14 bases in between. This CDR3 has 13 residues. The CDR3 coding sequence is TGCAGCGTTATGGCAGGGGCGGGCGGGGAGCTGTTTTTT. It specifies CSVMAGAGGELFF.

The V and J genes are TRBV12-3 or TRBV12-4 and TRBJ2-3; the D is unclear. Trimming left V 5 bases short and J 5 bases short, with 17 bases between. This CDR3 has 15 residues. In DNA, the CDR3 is TGTGCCAGCAGTCCCCCTGGCCGTGGGGAAGATACGCAGTATTTT. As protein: CASSPPGRGEDTQYF.

Written as DNA, the CDR3 is TGTGCCAGCAGCTCCGGACTAGCGGGGGACACCTGGCGGTTCTTC. Its protein product is CASSSGLAGDTWRFF. The V and J genes are TRBV7-9 and TRBJ2-1, with 13 bases that match TRBD2. Germline V gene lookup returns CDR1 SEHNR and CDR2 FQNEAQ (reference sequence). This CDR3 is 15 amino acids long. V trimming: 4 bases; J trimming: 15 bases; junction bases outside the gene matches: 12.

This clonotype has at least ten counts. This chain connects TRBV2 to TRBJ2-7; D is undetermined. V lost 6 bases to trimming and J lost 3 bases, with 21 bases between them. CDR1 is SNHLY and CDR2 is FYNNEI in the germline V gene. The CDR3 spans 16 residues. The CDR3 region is CASSTPRVVTLYEQYF. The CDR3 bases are TGTGCCAGCAGCACCCCCCGGGTGGTAACCCTCTACGAGCAGTACTTC. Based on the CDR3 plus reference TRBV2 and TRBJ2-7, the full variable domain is EPEVTQTPSHQVTQMGQEVILRCVPISNHLYFYWYRQILGQKVEFLVSFYNNEISEKSEIFDDQFSVERPDGSNFTLKIRSTKLEDSAMYFCASSTPRVVTLYEQYFGPGTRLTVT.

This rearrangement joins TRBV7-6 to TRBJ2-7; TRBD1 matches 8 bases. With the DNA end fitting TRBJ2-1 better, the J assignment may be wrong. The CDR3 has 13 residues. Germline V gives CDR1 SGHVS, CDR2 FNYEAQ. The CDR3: CASSFGRGHEQFF. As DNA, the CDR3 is TGTGCCAGCAGCTTTGGCAGGGGGCACGAGCAGTTCTTC.

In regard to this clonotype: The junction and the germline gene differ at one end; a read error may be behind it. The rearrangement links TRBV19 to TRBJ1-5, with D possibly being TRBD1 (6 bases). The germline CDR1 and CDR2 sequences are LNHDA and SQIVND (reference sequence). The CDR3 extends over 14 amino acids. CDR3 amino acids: CASSPGQSSQPQHF. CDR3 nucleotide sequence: TGTGCCAGCAGTCCGGGACAAAGCAGTCAGCCCCAGCATTTT.